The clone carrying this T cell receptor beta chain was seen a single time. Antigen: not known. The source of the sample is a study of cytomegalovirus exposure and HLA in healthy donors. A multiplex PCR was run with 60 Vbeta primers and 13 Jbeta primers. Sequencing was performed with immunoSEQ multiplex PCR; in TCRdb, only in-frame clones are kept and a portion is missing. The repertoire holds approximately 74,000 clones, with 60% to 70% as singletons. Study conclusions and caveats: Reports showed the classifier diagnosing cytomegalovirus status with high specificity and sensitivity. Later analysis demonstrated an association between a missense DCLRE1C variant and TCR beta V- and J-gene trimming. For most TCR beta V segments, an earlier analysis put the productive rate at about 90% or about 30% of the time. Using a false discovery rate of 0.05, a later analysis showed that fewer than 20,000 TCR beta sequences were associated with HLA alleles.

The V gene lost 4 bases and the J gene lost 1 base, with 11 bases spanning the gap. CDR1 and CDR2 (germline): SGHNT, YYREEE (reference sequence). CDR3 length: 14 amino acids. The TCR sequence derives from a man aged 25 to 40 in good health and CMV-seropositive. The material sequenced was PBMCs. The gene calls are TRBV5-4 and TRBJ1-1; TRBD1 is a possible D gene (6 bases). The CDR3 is CASSEGGGNTEAFF. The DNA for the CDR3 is TGTGCCAGCAGCGAGGGAGGGGGGAACACTGAAGCTTTCTTT.